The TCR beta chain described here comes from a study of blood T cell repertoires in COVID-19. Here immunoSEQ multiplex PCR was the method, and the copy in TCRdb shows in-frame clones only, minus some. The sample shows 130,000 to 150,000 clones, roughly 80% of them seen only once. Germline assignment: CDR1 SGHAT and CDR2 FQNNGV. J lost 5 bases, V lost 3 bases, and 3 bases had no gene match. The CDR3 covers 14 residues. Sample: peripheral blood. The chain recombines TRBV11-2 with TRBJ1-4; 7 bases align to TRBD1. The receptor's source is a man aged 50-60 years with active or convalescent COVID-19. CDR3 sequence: CASSFEGQNEKLFF. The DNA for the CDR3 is TGTGCCAGCAGCTTCGAGGGACAGAATGAAAAACTGTTTTTT.